These T cell receptor beta chains were read from a single sample in a study of siplizumab effects on memory and regulatory T cells. The repertoire was sequenced with immunoSEQ multiplex PCR; TCRdb's copy has only in-frame clones and lacks some. The sample carries over 95,000 clones, just over 90% recorded once. The sample consisted of non-Treg CD4+ T cells sorted from blood. The receptors were sampled from a human donor in good health. Both conserved end residues are part of each CDR3. A D gene is named only where the DNA matches it firmly. Only some rows state a clone size, as once, few, many or a class for expanded clones.

>15|.|TRBV19|.|TRBJ2-3
TGTGCCAGTAGTACGGCTCGAGGGCGCACAGATACGCAGTATTTT
CASSTARGRTDTQYF
>12|.|TRBV28|.|TRBJ1-1
TGTGCCAGCAGTTTAGTTTCCACTGAAGCTTTCTTT
CASSLVSTEAFF
>13|.|TRBV11-2|.|TRBJ2-2
TGTGCCAGCAGCTTACTCAGCACCGGGGAGCTGTTTTTT
CASSLLSTGELFF
>15|.|TRBV7-9|.|TRBJ1-4
TGTGCCAGCAGCTTAGGCGGACAGCCTAATGAAAAACTGTTTTTT
CASSLGGQPNEKLFF
>12|.|TRBV7-2|.|TRBJ2-5
TGTGCCAGCAGCCCTAGCCAAGAGACCCAGTACTTC
CASSPSQETQYF
>14|.|TRBV9|.|TRBJ2-1
TGTGCCAGCAGCGTAGTTGTTAGCGAGGGACTCCAGTTCTTC
CASSVVVSEGLQFF
>14|.|TRBV18|.|TRBJ1-1
TGTGCCAGCTCGCCCTTGGAGGGTAACACTGAAGCTTTCTTT
CASSPLEGNTEAFF
>16|.|TRBV7-9|.|TRBJ1-3
TGTGCCAGCAGCTTAACAGACGCAGTCTCTGGAAACACCATATATTTT
CASSLTDAVSGNTIYF
>15|.|TRBV7-2|once|TRBJ1-2
TGTGCCAGCAGCTCACGATTCGATTCTAACTATGGCTACACCTTC
CASSSRFDSNYGYTF
>15|TRBD2|TRBV5-1|.|TRBJ2-1
TGCGCCAGCAGCCCCGGGACTAGTGGGTACAATGAGCAGTTCTTC
CASSPGTSGYNEQFF
>16|TRBD2|TRBV5-1|.|TRBJ2-3
TGCGCCAGCAGCTTGGGAAGCGGGGGGTTCACAGATACGCAGTATTTT
CASSLGSGGFTDTQYF
>19|TRBD2|TRBV9|.|TRBJ2-2
TGTGCCAGCAGCGCCGGACTAGCGGGGGCCAAAGAGAACACCGGGGAGCTGTTTTTT
CASSAGLAGAKENTGELFF
>15|.|TRBV6-1|.|TRBJ2-1
TGTGCCAGCAGTCTGACTCCGAACTCCTACAATGAGCAGTTCTTC
CASSLTPNSYNEQFF
>11|.|TRBV5-1|.|TRBJ2-7
TGCGCCAGCAGCTTCGGACTCGACCTGAACTTC
CASSFGLDLNF
>16|.|TRBV13|.|TRBJ2-7
TGTGCCAGCAGCTTAGGTTTCGCACAGGGTTATCTCGAGCAGTACTTC
CASSLGFAQGYLEQYF
>19|.|TRBV7-9|.|TRBJ1-5
TGTGCCAGCAGCTTAGTGAGGGGGGGCGCGGGATCTTTTAATCAGCCCCAGCATTTT
CASSLVRGGAGSFNQPQHF
>13|.|TRBV25-1|.|TRBJ1-1
TGTGCCAGCAGCCCTGGGGATGACACTGAAGCTTTCTTT
CASSPGDDTEAFF
>13|.|TRBV7-3|.|TRBJ1-1
TGTGCCAGCAGCGTGTCGGGGGGACTTGAAGCTTTCTTT
CASSVSGGLEAFF
>15|TRBD1|TRBV6-6|.|TRBJ1-1
TGTGCCAGCACCTTGGGGACAGGGTCTAACACTGAAGCTTTCTTT
CASTLGTGSNTEAFF
>13|.|TRBV11-3|.|TRBJ2-3
TGTGCCAGCAGCTTAGGTTCGGGTGCTACGCAGTATTTT
CASSLGSGATQYF
>14|.|TRBV27|.|TRBJ1-6
TGTGCCAGCAGTTCAGTTAACTCCAATTCACCCCTCCACTTT
CASSSVNSNSPLHF
>12|.|TRBV2|once|TRBJ2-7
TGTGCCAGCAGTGTTATAACCTACGAGCAGTACTTC
CASSVITYEQYF